Each of the 18 T cell receptor beta chains below was sequenced from the same sample in a study of T cells in Graves' hyperthyroidism and ophthalmopathy. What was amplified from RNA transcripts were TCR beta CDR3 regions. Carried out on the TCR CDR3, a first-round RT-PCR used the HTBI primer set. MiXCR, applied by TCRdb to the multiplex PCR reads, yields one record per CDR3 protein. This table holds about 290,000 distinct CDR3 sequences, roughly 13% found once. Input material: blood. These receptors were obtained from a middle-aged woman with Graves' hyperthyroidism.

This clonotype was recorded many times. The rearrangement joins TRBV11-2 to TRBJ1-1; 7 nucleotides line up with TRBD1. The CDR3 length is 14 residues. J was trimmed by 6 bases and V by 2 bases; bases with no gene match: 6. The germline V gene has CDR1 SGHAT and CDR2 FQNNGV. The CDR3 coding sequence is TGTGCCAGCAGCTTAAGGGCCCAGGGGGCTGAAGCTTTCTTT. This gives the protein CASSLRAQGAEAFF.

The CDR3 is CASSQDGTDGYTF. The CDR3 region has the DNA TGTGCCAGCAGCCAAGATGGGACAGATGGCTACACCTTC. The chain employs TRBV3-1 and TRBJ1-2, with 7 bases aligning to TRBD1. The CDR3 has 13 residues. Germline V gene data show CDR1 as LGHDT and CDR2 as YNNKEL (reference sequence). V was clipped by 0 bases and J by 6 bases; unmatched bases: 1.

The sample holds many counts of this clonotype. The rearrangement uses TRBV6-6 and TRBJ1-2, with a weak D call TRBD1 (5 bases). Germline V CDR1 and CDR2: MNHNY, SVGAGI (reference sequence). This CDR3 has 17 residues. The V and J ends lost 0 bases and 8 bases respectively, with 22 bases between them. The chain's CDR3 is CASSYSGRGNRVAGYTF. The DNA of the CDR3 is TGTGCCAGCAGTTACTCGGGGAGGGGAAATAGGGTGGCAGGCTACACCTTC.

This chain's CDR3 is CASSPLAGASPYNEQFF. DNA of the CDR3: TGTGCCAGTAGTCCGTTAGCGGGAGCCTCCCCCTACAATGAGCAGTTCTTC. The genes are TRBV19 and TRBJ2-1, with 9 bases aligning to TRBD2. J was trimmed by 2 bases and V by 5 bases; bases with no gene match: 10. Germline V gene data show CDR1 as LNHDA and CDR2 as SQIVND (reference sequence). CDR3 size: 17 residues.

This clonotype has only a few counts. The chain uses TRBV7-2 and TRBJ2-1; 12 bases are shared with TRBD2. Germline V gene data show CDR1 as SGHTA and CDR2 as FQGNSA. The J segment lost 10 bases and the V segment lost 8 bases, leaving 3 bases of the junction unmatched. The CDR3 is made up of 12 amino acids. The CDR3 sequence is CASWGLAGEQFF. For the CDR3, the DNA is TGTGCCAGCTGGGGACTAGCGGGCGAGCAGTTCTTC.

This clonotype was observed many times. The CDR3 DNA reads as TGTGCCAGCAGTTCCGGGAGGAACACTGAAGCTTTCTTT. It is translated as CASSSGRNTEAFF. This chain joins TRBV27 and TRBJ1-1; D not certain. The germline CDR1 and CDR2 sequences are MNHEY and SMNVEV (reference sequence). Deletions cut 4 bases from V and 1 base from J, with 7 bases between. The CDR3 extends over 13 amino acids.

This clonotype turned up a few times. The chain uses TRBV2 and TRBJ1-3, with D unclear. V was pared by 4 bases and J by 1 base, with 8 bases between. The CDR3 length is 14 residues. Germline CDR1 is SNHLY and CDR2 is FYNNEI. CDR3 coding DNA: TGTGCCAGCAGTGTTCCGGGATCTGGAAACACCATATATTTT. It is translated as CASSVPGSGNTIYF.

Of note for this clonotype: A much larger clone is a single base away; this may be a read error. The V call is TRBV7-2, the J call TRBJ2-2, with D perhaps matching TRBD2 (5 bases). The CDR3 runs to 16 residues. In germline, CDR1 is SGHTA, CDR2 FQGNSA. V was clipped by 1 base and J by 13 bases, with 22 bases between them. The CDR3 is CASSLGGRARPRGLFF. In nucleotides, the CDR3 is TGTGCCAGCAGCTTAGGAGGGCGGGCAAGACCCCGGGGGCTGTTTTTT. The complete variable domain, with remaining parts taken from reference TRBV7-2 and TRBJ2-2, reads GAGVSQSPSNKVTEKGKDVELRCDPISGHTALYWYRQSLGQGLEFLIYFQGNSAPDKSGLPSDRFSAERTGGSVSTLTIQRTQQEDSAVYLCASSLGGRARPRGLFFGEGSRLTVL.

This chain joins TRBV18 and TRBJ2-1; D possibly corresponds to TRBD1 (5 bases). The CDR3 sequence is 16 residues long. V was clipped by 2 bases and J by 10 bases, with 21 bases between them. Germline V gene data show CDR1 as KGHSH and CDR2 as LQKENI. CDR3 sequence: CASSPEQGRGLWEQFF. The CDR3 DNA follows: TGTGCCAGCTCACCAGAGCAGGGTAGGGGTTTATGGGAGCAGTTCTTC.

This clonotype was observed at least ten times. The V gene is TRBV7-9, the J gene TRBJ2-7; TRBD1 or TRBD2 may be the D gene (5 bases each). The CDR3 totals 15 residues. Deletions cut 1 base from V and 0 bases from J, with 10 bases between. Per germline, CDR1 SEHNR and CDR2 FQNEAQ (reference sequence). Written as DNA, the CDR3 is TGTGCCAGCAGCTTAGATCCGGGACCCTCCTACGAGCAGTACTTC. Its protein product is CASSLDPGPSYEQYF.

The chain links TRBV2 to TRBJ1-2; 11 nucleotides line up with TRBD1. Trimming took 4 bases from V and 9 from J; bases not matched to a gene: 4. This CDR3 spans 13 amino acids. The germline gives CDR1 SNHLY, CDR2 FYNNEI. In DNA, the CDR3 is TGTGCCAGCAGTGTGGGACAGGGGGTGAGCTACACCTTC. It codes for CASSVGQGVSYTF. The full variable domain, rest sourced from reference TRBV2 and TRBJ1-2, is EPEVTQTPSHQVTQMGQEVILRCVPISNHLYFYWYRQILGQKVEFLVSFYNNEISEKSEIFDDQFSVERPDGSNFTLKIRSTKLEDSAMYFCASSVGQGVSYTFGSGTRLTVV.

This clonotype has at least ten counts. The rearrangement joins TRBV3-1 to TRBJ2-7; maybe TRBD2 (5 bases). The CDR3 has 15 amino acids. The germline V gene has CDR1 LGHDT and CDR2 YNNKEL (reference sequence). Trimming left V 4 bases short and J 0 bases short, with 13 bases between. The CDR3 DNA is TGTGCCAGCAGCCCAGGTCCGGACTCCTCCTACGAGCAGTACTTC. Translation gives CASSPGPDSSYEQYF.

This clonotype has at least ten counts. This chain connects TRBV20-1 to TRBJ1-1; D might be TRBD1 (5 bases). The CDR3 contains 16 residues. Germline assignment: CDR1 DFQATT and CDR2 SNEGSKA (reference sequence). With 6 bases removed from V and 5 bases from J, the gap between germline ends came to 25 bases. Here the CDR3 reads CSASPPRQRGWTEAFF. CDR3 nucleotide sequence: TGCAGTGCCTCACCCCCACGACAGAGGGGCTGGACTGAAGCTTTCTTT.

This clonotype has just a few counts. This chain uses TRBV5-1 with TRBJ2-2; 9 positions agree with TRBD1. The V gene end was trimmed by 4 bases and the J gene end by 2 bases; junction bases not matched to a gene: 6. Germline V gene sequence: CDR1 SGHRS, CDR2 YFSETQ. This CDR3 is built from 16 residues. CDR3 sequence: CASSAPGQGNTGELFF. The CDR3 DNA reads TGCGCCAGCAGCGCACCGGGACAGGGAAACACCGGGGAGCTGTTTTTT.

This clonotype was observed many times. The chain couples TRBV20-1 to TRBJ2-1; D not certain. The CDR3 is 15 amino acids. V lost 1 base to trimming and J lost 0 bases, with 10 bases between them. Germline CDR1 DFQATT, CDR2 SNEGSKA (reference sequence). The CDR3: CSARVTYSSYNEQFF. CDR3 DNA sequence: TGCAGTGCTAGAGTAACTTACAGCTCCTACAATGAGCAGTTCTTC.

The sample holds many counts of this clonotype. This chain joins TRBV7-9 and TRBJ1-3; possibly TRBD1 for D (5 bases). The CDR3 covers 17 residues. Germline loops: CDR1 SEHNR, CDR2 FQNEAQ (reference sequence). V lost 7 bases to trimming and J lost 4 bases, with 23 bases between them. DNA for the CDR3: TGTGCCAGCACCGGGGGAGGGCCCCGGCAGTTAGGAAACACCATATATTTT. Encoded protein: CASTGGGPRQLGNTIYF.

This chain joins TRBV7-6 and TRBJ2-1; D is perhaps TRBD2 (5 bases). Germline V gene lookup returns CDR1 SGHVS and CDR2 FNYEAQ. The CDR3 is made up of 16 amino acids. V was clipped by 5 bases and J by 1 base, with 15 bases between them. The CDR3 spells CASSTPLRDSYNEQFF. In nucleotides, the CDR3 is TGTGCCAGCAGCACACCCTTACGGGATTCCTACAATGAGCAGTTCTTC. Drawing the rest from reference TRBV7-6 and TRBJ2-1, the complete variable domain is GAGVSQSPRYKVTKRGQDVALRCDPISGHVSLYWYRQALGQGPEFLTYFNYEAQQDKSGLPNDRFSAERPEGSISTLTIQRTEQRDSAMYRCASSTPLRDSYNEQFFGPGTRLTVL.

Ten or more counts support this clonotype. V gene TRBV2 combines with J gene TRBJ1-5, with D perhaps TRBD1 (5 bases). V dropped 6 bases and J dropped 6 bases, with 15 bases sitting between them. This CDR3 has 14 amino acids. Germline V gene data show CDR1 as SNHLY and CDR2 as FYNNEI. The CDR3 loop reads CASRGDPRGQPQHF. The CDR3 DNA reads as TGTGCCAGCAGGGGGGACCCTAGGGGTCAGCCCCAGCATTTT.